This T cell receptor (beta chain) was profiled in a study of control samples from healthy donors and cancer patients. Clones were read by immunoSEQ multiplex PCR, and TCRdb kept only the in-frame ones, dropping some. The repertoire holds some 410,000 clones, with about 93% as singletons. Input material: PBMCs. The sequence was collected from a man aged 40-49 years with head and neck cancer.

The CDR3 nucleotides read TGTGCCAGCAGTTTGCAGTGGAGCTCCTATAATTCACCCCTCCACTTT. Its protein product is CASSLQWSSYNSPLHF. The chain joins TRBV6-5 to TRBJ1-6; D gene ambiguous. The CDR3 is 16 amino acids. Germline assignment: CDR1 MNHEY and CDR2 SVGAGI. V was shortened by 4 bases and J by 0 bases, with 10 bases between the two germline ends.